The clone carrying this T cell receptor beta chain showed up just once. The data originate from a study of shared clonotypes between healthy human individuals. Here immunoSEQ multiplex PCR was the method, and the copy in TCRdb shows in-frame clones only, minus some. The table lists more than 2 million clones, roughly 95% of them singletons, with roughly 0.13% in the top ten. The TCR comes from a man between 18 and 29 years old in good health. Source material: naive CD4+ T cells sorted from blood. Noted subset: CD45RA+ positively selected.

CDR3 nucleotides: TGCAGCGCCGGTCGCCAGGGGAACACTGAAGCTTTCTTT. Its protein product is CSAGRQGNTEAFF. This chain joins TRBV29-1 and TRBJ1-1, with D possibly being TRBD1 (5 bases). CDR3 length: 13 residues. Germline V gene sequence: CDR1 SQVTM, CDR2 ANQGSEA. The V end lost 7 bases, the J end lost 1 base, and 13 bases lay between the germline ends.